The entry below describes one T cell receptor beta chain. Trimming removed 0 bases at V and 3 bases at J, with 10 bases between. The CDR3 contains 15 residues. Germline values: CDR1 SGHRS, CDR2 YFSETQ. Ages ranged from about 18 to 89 years, with residence in approximately 25 US areas. Participants' reported clinical history set cohort assignment. The data stem from a study of blood T cell repertoires in COVID-19. Turning to the study itself: From T cells, B-cell-depleted T cells, or PBMCs came the material, which was cDNA or gDNA.

Measured with immunoSEQ multiplex PCR; TCRdb has only the in-frame clones, and not every one. The sample shows under 350,000 clones, approximately 89% of them seen only once. The chain has TRBV5-1 and TRBJ1-5, with D perhaps TRBD1 (5 bases). Input material: PBMCs or T cells enriched from blood (not recorded which). The sequence was obtained from a woman aged 60 to 75 who had recovered from COVID-19. This CDR3 is CASSLVDSLNQPQHF. The CDR3 coding sequence is TGCGCCAGCAGCTTGGTCGACAGCCTCAATCAGCCCCAGCATTTT.